The rows below give T cell receptor beta chains drawn from one sample of a study of blood T cells in healthy people across ages. TCRdb used MiXCR to reprocess the 5' RACE reads, holding one entry per CDR3 protein. The table records hundreds of thousands of distinct CDR3 sequences, 32% of them present only once. Material: blood. The receptors were sampled from a woman of 80 years or more in good health. Both conserved end residues are part of each CDR3. The order of the fields is clone size, V gene, D gene, J gene, CDR3 protein, CDR3 DNA. A D gene is named only where the DNA matches it firmly. Not every row has a clone size; where given, it reads once, few, many or a size class.

clone size: many; V gene: TRBV20-1; D gene: .; J gene: TRBJ2-3; CDR3 protein: CSAADPTDTQYF; CDR3 DNA: TGCAGTGCCGCGGACCCCACAGATACGCAGTATTTT
clone size: .; V gene: TRBV2; D gene: TRBD1; J gene: TRBJ1-6; CDR3 protein: CASRTREIGTGFSPLHF; CDR3 DNA: TGTGCCAGCAGGACGAGGGAGATCGGGACAGGCTTCTCACCCCTCCACTTT
clone size: .; V gene: TRBV20-1; D gene: .; J gene: TRBJ2-1; CDR3 protein: CSAQRDRGRGNEQFF; CDR3 DNA: TGCAGTGCGCAGAGGGATAGGGGTAGAGGCAATGAGCAGTTCTTC
clone size: once; V gene: TRBV5-1; D gene: TRBD1; J gene: TRBJ1-4; CDR3 protein: CASSFTGGNGEKLFF; CDR3 DNA: TGCGCCAGCAGCTTTACAGGGGGCAATGGTGAAAAACTGTTTTTT
clone size: .; V gene: TRBV28; D gene: .; J gene: TRBJ2-5; CDR3 protein: CASSKLFRETQYF; CDR3 DNA: TGTGCCAGCAGTAAGCTCTTTCGGGAGACCCAGTACTTC
clone size: many; V gene: TRBV19; D gene: .; J gene: TRBJ2-1; CDR3 protein: CASSISSLNEQFF; CDR3 DNA: TGTGCCAGTAGTATCTCATCCCTCAATGAGCAGTTCTTC
clone size: many; V gene: TRBV20-1; D gene: TRBD1; J gene: TRBJ2-6; CDR3 protein: CSARGLGTGNSGANVLTF; CDR3 DNA: TGCAGTGCTAGGGGTCTTGGGACAGGAAACTCTGGGGCCAACGTCCTGACTTTC
clone size: .; V gene: TRBV20-1; D gene: .; J gene: TRBJ1-4; CDR3 protein: CSARGPSATNEKLFF; CDR3 DNA: TGCAGTGCTAGAGGACCCTCCGCAACTAATGAAAAACTGTTTTTT
clone size: few; V gene: TRBV5-6; D gene: .; J gene: TRBJ1-1; CDR3 protein: CASSTLRMSQNSEAFF; CDR3 DNA: TGTGCCAGCAGCACACTCAGGATGAGCCAGAACTCTGAAGCTTTCTTT
clone size: many; V gene: TRBV7-6; D gene: TRBD2; J gene: TRBJ2-1; CDR3 protein: CASSLAVAGGLSSYNEQFF; CDR3 DNA: TGTGCCAGCAGCTTAGCGGTAGCGGGGGGACTAAGCTCCTACAATGAGCAGTTCTTC
clone size: many; V gene: TRBV7-8; D gene: TRBD1; J gene: TRBJ2-3; CDR3 protein: CASSSPGGLEADTQYF; CDR3 DNA: TGTGCCAGCAGCTCCCCAGGGGGCTTGGAGGCAGATACGCAGTATTTT
clone size: few; V gene: TRBV27; D gene: TRBD2; J gene: TRBJ2-1; CDR3 protein: CASSFGASGRAGEQFF; CDR3 DNA: TGTGCCAGCAGTTTCGGGGCTAGCGGGAGGGCCGGTGAGCAGTTCTTC
clone size: .; V gene: TRBV18; D gene: TRBD2; J gene: TRBJ2-1; CDR3 protein: CASSTRLAGGFNEQFF; CDR3 DNA: TGTGCCAGCTCAACCAGACTAGCGGGGGGCTTCAATGAGCAGTTCTTC
clone size: few; V gene: TRBV5-6; D gene: .; J gene: TRBJ2-7; CDR3 protein: CASSLGGVYGQYF; CDR3 DNA: TGTGCCAGCAGCTTGGGGGGAGTTTACGGGCAGTACTTC
clone size: many; V gene: TRBV10-3; D gene: TRBD2; J gene: TRBJ2-1; CDR3 protein: CAISESGLRDYNEQFF; CDR3 DNA: TGTGCCATCAGTGAGTCGGGACTACGGGATTACAATGAGCAGTTCTTC
clone size: many; V gene: TRBV3-1; D gene: .; J gene: TRBJ2-7; CDR3 protein: CASRRGGGYEQYF; CDR3 DNA: TGTGCCAGCAGGAGAGGGGGAGGCTACGAGCAGTACTTC
clone size: many; V gene: TRBV5-5; D gene: .; J gene: TRBJ2-5; CDR3 protein: CASSFSEWGQETQYF; CDR3 DNA: TGTGCCAGCAGCTTCTCCGAGTGGGGACAAGAGACCCAGTACTTC
clone size: .; V gene: TRBV6-4; D gene: .; J gene: TRBJ2-5; CDR3 protein: CASSDGAAAEQYF; CDR3 DNA: TGTGCCAGCAGTGACGGGGCAGCCGCGGAGCAGTACTTC
clone size: .; V gene: TRBV6-6; D gene: .; J gene: TRBJ1-5; CDR3 protein: CASRLGNQPQHF; CDR3 DNA: TGTGCCAGCCGTCTTGGCAATCAGCCCCAGCATTTT
clone size: .; V gene: TRBV6-4; D gene: TRBD2; J gene: TRBJ2-3; CDR3 protein: CASSDSGTSDTDTQYF; CDR3 DNA: TGTGCCAGCAGTGACTCCGGGACTAGCGACACAGATACGCAGTATTTT
clone size: .; V gene: TRBV7-9; D gene: .; J gene: TRBJ1-5; CDR3 protein: CASSSDSNQPQHF; CDR3 DNA: TGTGCCAGCAGCTCAGATAGCAATCAGCCCCAGCATTTT
clone size: .; V gene: TRBV10-3; D gene: .; J gene: TRBJ2-1; CDR3 protein: CAISEAGDRYNEQFF; CDR3 DNA: TGTGCCATCAGTGAGGCAGGTGACCGATACAATGAGCAGTTCTTC
clone size: .; V gene: TRBV27; D gene: .; J gene: TRBJ1-1; CDR3 protein: CTSSRQGVGEAFF; CDR3 DNA: TGTACCAGCAGTAGGCAGGGTGTAGGTGAAGCTTTCTTT
clone size: many; V gene: TRBV15; D gene: .; J gene: TRBJ2-5; CDR3 protein: CATSRGGRGGETQYF; CDR3 DNA: TGTGCCACCAGCAGAGGTGGCAGGGGGGGAGAGACCCAGTACTTC
clone size: .; V gene: TRBV2; D gene: .; J gene: TRBJ1-4; CDR3 protein: CASRKDQGAEKLFF; CDR3 DNA: TGTGCCAGCAGGAAGGACCAGGGTGCAGAAAAACTGTTTTTT